The 17 T cell receptor beta chains in this list originate from one sample, sequenced in a study of Ad26.COV2.S vaccination and SARS-CoV-2 variants (dated by TCRdb to about 2021). This specimen's treatment or condition label, interpreted: roughly 20 received Ad26.COV2.S at low or high dose, single or two shots; 5 received placebo; per-sample allocation not given. For vaccine and placebo recipients, repertoires were sequenced using samples collected on day 63 after the first injection. Library construction relied on the immunoSEQ multiplex PCR assay. What TCRdb holds here is the immuneACCESS table cut down to in-frame rearrangements. Part of the clones is not present; checked against another copy, under half of the missing clones reflect an unresolved V gene, and the others are unexplained. The sample has 300,000 to 400,000 clones on record, approximately 90% of them singletons. The top ten clonotypes cover approximately 5% of the sample.

Source: peripheral blood, taken in a trial of Ad26.COV2.S vaccine versus placebo. Receptors originate from a person between 18 and 60 years old who received the Ad26.COV2.S COVID-19 vaccine or a placebo.

The rearrangement uses TRBV30 and TRBJ2-2, with D perhaps TRBD1 (5 bases). Per the germline V gene, CDR1 is GTSNPN and CDR2 is SVGIG (reference sequence). V gave up 2 bases and J gave up 4 bases, with 11 bases separating them. The CDR3 consists of 14 residues. The CDR3 spells CAWSQTDLTGELFF. The CDR3 DNA sequence: TGTGCCTGGAGTCAGACAGACCTCACCGGGGAGCTGTTTTTT.

This chain joins TRBV9 and TRBJ1-2; no firm D call. The germline CDR1 and CDR2 sequences are SGDLS and YYNGEE. The V end lost 0 bases, the J end lost 4 bases, and 13 bases lay between the germline ends. The CDR3 runs 15 residues. CDR3: CASSVGSRVLYGYTF. The CDR3 coding sequence is TGTGCCAGCAGCGTAGGAAGTAGGGTCCTCTATGGCTACACCTTC.

This chain connects TRBV6-1 to TRBJ2-6, with D unclear. CDR3 length equals 15 residues. Trimming removed 2 bases from V and 4 bases from J, with 9 bases in between. Germline V gene lookup returns CDR1 MNHNS and CDR2 SASEGT. The CDR3 loop is CASSESSWGANVLTF. As DNA, the CDR3 is TGTGCCAGCAGTGAATCTTCTTGGGGGGCCAACGTCCTGACTTTC.

The V call is TRBV5-1, the J call TRBJ1-4, with D tentatively TRBD1 (6 bases). Germline CDR1 reads SGHRS; CDR2 reads YFSETQ. The V gene lost 0 bases and the J gene lost 6 bases, with 9 bases spanning the gap. This CDR3 has 14 residues. CDR3 nucleotides: TGCGCCAGCAGCTTGGAGGGGGTTGATGAAAAACTGTTTTTT. This sequence encodes CASSLEGVDEKLFF.

The rearrangement joins TRBV30 to TRBJ1-5; TRBD1 is a possible D gene (6 bases). The germline CDR1 and CDR2 sequences are GTSNPN and SVGIG (reference sequence). The V end was cut by 0 bases, the J end by 7 bases, with 13 bases between. CDR3 length: 14 residues. CDR3 amino acids: CAWSVSPGGQPQHF. The CDR3 DNA reads as TGTGCCTGGAGTGTATCCCCCGGGGGCCAGCCCCAGCATTTT.

The rearrangement joins TRBV30 to TRBJ2-5; D might be TRBD1 or TRBD2, each matching 5 bases. Deletions cut 5 bases from V and 4 bases from J, with 20 bases between. Germline lookup yields CDR1 GTSNPN and CDR2 SVGIG (reference sequence). The CDR3 runs 15 residues. The CDR3 DNA sequence: TGTGCCTGGGGGACCAGTCATAGGGCGGCAGAGACCCAGTACTTC. Translated, it gives CAWGTSHRAAETQYF.

Written as DNA, the CDR3 is TGCAGCGTTGGAGAGACAGATTACCTCTATGGCTACACCTTC. It is translated as CSVGETDYLYGYTF. V is TRBV29-1 and J is TRBJ1-2, with TRBD1 as a possible D gene (5 bases). V was cut by 4 bases and J by 4 bases, with 16 bases left in between. CDR3 length: 14 amino acids. Germline CDR1 is SQVTM and CDR2 is ANQGSEA.

The chain employs TRBV9 and TRBJ2-5; 8 bases agree with TRBD2. From germline, CDR1 is SGDLS and CDR2 YYNGEE. V shed 2 bases, J shed 2 bases, and the junction held 5 bases outside the gene matches. This CDR3 is 15 amino acids long. Here the CDR3 DNA reads TGTGCCAGCAGCGTCGGGGGGGACCGACAAGAGACCCAGTACTTC. It translates to CASSVGGDRQETQYF.

V usage is TRBV5-1 and J usage is TRBJ2-7, with TRBD1 matching 9 bases. Looked up from germline, CDR1 is SGHRS and CDR2 is YFSETQ. This CDR3 comprises 15 residues. Trimming removed 4 bases from V and 2 bases from J; junction bases left unmatched: 7. The CDR3 reads CASSKGQGFTYEQYF. The DNA of the CDR3 is TGCGCCAGCAGCAAGGGACAGGGATTTACCTACGAGCAGTACTTC.

The chain employs TRBV5-1 and TRBJ2-1, with a possible D match to TRBD2 (5 bases). The CDR3 runs to 15 residues. Germline V gene lookup returns CDR1 SGHRS and CDR2 YFSETQ. Trimming removed 1 base at V and 0 bases at J, with 8 bases between. DNA for the CDR3: TGCGCCAGCAGCTTGATCGAGGGCTCCTACAATGAGCAGTTCTTC. Protein sequence: CASSLIEGSYNEQFF.

The V call is TRBV5-1, the J call TRBJ1-5, with D unresolved. The CDR3 loop spans 13 amino acids. Per the germline V gene, CDR1 is SGHRS and CDR2 is YFSETQ. Trimming removed 0 bases at V and 6 bases at J, with 7 bases between. The CDR3 bases are TGCGCCAGCAGCTTGGATGGTAGTCAGCCCCAGCATTTT. It yields the protein CASSLDGSQPQHF.

V and J are TRBV5-4 and TRBJ2-5; 11 nucleotides align to TRBD2. The ends lost 4 bases at V and 4 bases at J; junction bases unmatched: 6. CDR1 is SGHNT and CDR2 is YYREEE in the germline V gene (reference sequence). This CDR3 has 15 residues. The CDR3 spells CASSETSGGGETQYF. As DNA, the CDR3 is TGTGCCAGCAGCGAAACTAGCGGGGGTGGAGAGACCCAGTACTTC.

The rearrangement joins TRBV10-1 to TRBJ2-5, with 11 positions matching TRBD2. The CDR3 runs to 14 residues. CDR1 and CDR2 (germline): WNHNN, SYGVQD (reference sequence). V was pared by 8 bases and J by 2 bases, with 4 bases of the junction left unmatched. CDR3 nucleotide sequence: TGCGCCAGCTCGGGACTAGCGGAACAAGAGACCCAGTACTTC. Residues: CASSGLAEQETQYF.

This clone was observed a few times. The chain has TRBV11-3 and TRBJ1-1; TRBD1 might be the D (5 bases). Germline V gene data show CDR1 as SGHNT and CDR2 as YENEEA. V was cut by 8 bases and J by 3 bases, with 13 bases left in between. CDR3 length: 13 residues. In DNA form, the CDR3 reads TGTGCCAGCGGACACAGATCCGACACTGAAGCTTTCTTT. Protein product: CASGHRSDTEAFF.

V is TRBV20-1 and J is TRBJ1-2; tentatively, D is TRBD1 (5 bases). This CDR3 comprises 11 residues. Deletions cut 7 bases from V and 4 bases from J, with 10 bases between. The V gene's germline CDR1 is DFQATT and CDR2 SNEGSKA (reference sequence). The CDR3 DNA reads TGCAGTGTGGCCGGGGGCTATGGCTACACCTTC. Its protein is CSVAGGYGYTF.

The chain uses TRBV6-5 and TRBJ2-1; 8 bases match TRBD2. Germline assignment: CDR1 MNHEY and CDR2 SVGAGI. V was clipped by 6 bases and J by 4 bases; unmatched bases: 8. The CDR3 contains 15 residues. The CDR3 here is CASSGRVAGYNEQFF. Written as DNA, the CDR3 is TGTGCCAGCAGCGGTCGGGTAGCGGGGTACAATGAGCAGTTCTTC.

The chain links TRBV3-1 (or the pseudogene TRBV3-2) to TRBJ1-5; no clear D. The V gene lost 6 bases and the J gene lost 4 bases, with 10 bases spanning the gap. The germline V gene has CDR1 LGHDT and CDR2 YNNKEL (reference sequence). CDR3 size: 13 residues. CDR3 nucleotides: TGTGCCAGCAGTCCCCGGGGAAATCAGCCCCAGCATTTT. It translates to CASSPRGNQPQHF.